Below, 26 T cell receptor beta chains from the same sample are listed, as sequenced in a study of blood T cell repertoires in COVID-19. The assay was immunoSEQ multiplex PCR, and TCRdb's table has in-frame clones only and misses some. Of about 240,000 clones listed, around 83% are singletons. Sequencing input: peripheral blood. These receptors originate from a woman aged 80 or over with acute or convalescent COVID-19.

The chain recombines TRBV15 with TRBJ2-7, with D possibly matching TRBD2 (6 bases). V was pared by 0 bases and J by 4 bases, with 16 bases between. This CDR3 is 16 amino acids long. Germline CDR1 is LNHNV and CDR2 is YYDKDF (reference sequence). In nucleotides, the CDR3 is TGTGCCACCAGCAGAGATCTGGTTGGCGGGGTGTACGAGCAGTACTTC. Translated: CATSRDLVGGVYEQYF. The complete variable domain, with remaining parts taken from reference TRBV15 and TRBJ2-7, reads DAMVIQNPRYQVTQFGKPVTLSCSQTLNHNVMYWYQQKSSQAPKLLFHYYDKDFNNEADTPDNFQSRRPNTSFCFLDIRSPGLGDTAMYLCATSRDLVGGVYEQYFGPGTRLTVT.

The chain links TRBV7-2 to TRBJ2-7, with D tentatively TRBD1 (5 bases). The CDR3 loop spans 13 amino acids. In germline, CDR1 is SGHTA, CDR2 FQGNSA. V lost 5 bases and J lost 2, with 10 bases in between. This CDR3 is CASSLGRAYEQYF. The CDR3 nucleotides read TGTGCCAGCAGCCTGGGCAGGGCCTACGAGCAGTACTTC.

The rearrangement uses TRBV18 and TRBJ1-5; no definite D call. The CDR3 spans 14 residues. V lost 1 base and J 3 bases, leaving 7 bases between the germline ends. Germline CDR1 KGHSH, CDR2 LQKENI. This CDR3 reads CASSPLQTNQPQHF. CDR3 in DNA: TGTGCCAGCTCACCACTACAGACCAATCAGCCCCAGCATTTT.

The chain uses TRBV18 and TRBJ1-6; D not resolved. This CDR3 has 15 residues. Germline lookup yields CDR1 KGHSH and CDR2 LQKENI. The germline V and J ends were trimmed by 1 base and 7 bases, with 11 bases remaining between them. CDR3 sequence: CASSPREGSNSPLHF. The CDR3 nucleotides read TGTGCCAGCTCACCACGCGAGGGATCGAATTCACCCCTCCACTTT. The full variable domain, rest sourced from reference TRBV18 and TRBJ1-6, is NAGVMQNPRHLVRRRGQEARLRCSPMKGHSHVYWYRQLPEEGLKFMVYLQKENIIDESGMPKERFSAEFPKEGPSILRIQQVVRGDSAAYFCASSPREGSNSPLHFGNGTRLTVT.

V is TRBV7-9 and J is TRBJ2-3; D is unresolved. CDR3 length: 15 amino acids. The V gene lost 3 bases and the J gene lost 0 bases, with 10 bases spanning the gap. Germline V gene sequence: CDR1 SEHNR, CDR2 FQNEAQ (reference sequence). CDR3 sequence reads: CASSFSVSSTDTQYF. The CDR3 DNA is TGTGCCAGCAGCTTTTCGGTGTCTAGCACAGATACGCAGTATTTT.

The V and J genes are TRBV5-1 and TRBJ1-3; 7 bases are a match to TRBD1. The CDR3 is 16 residues long. Germline CDR1 and CDR2: SGHRS and YFSETQ. Losses at the gene ends were 0 bases for V and 1 base for J; bases not matched to a gene: 4. The CDR3 loop reads CASSLEAGGSGNTIYF. DNA for the CDR3: TGCGCCAGCAGCTTGGAGGCAGGGGGATCTGGAAACACCATATATTTT.

Worth noting for this clone: Sequence at one end of the junction differs from germline and may be a read error. V gene TRBV12-3 or TRBV12-4 combines with J gene TRBJ1-3; D may be TRBD1 (6 bases). The length of the CDR3 is 12 residues. The CDR3 is CASRRKGGGIHF. In DNA, the CDR3 is TGTGCCAGCAGACGGAAGGGAGGGGGAATTCATTTT.

The chain couples TRBV6-8 to TRBJ1-1, with D hard to call. The CDR3 spans 10 residues. Germline lookup yields CDR1 MNHGY and CDR2 SAAAGT. Trimming shortened V by 4 bases and J by 7 bases, and 4 bases separated the two germline ends. This CDR3 is CASSCSEAFF. CDR3 coding DNA: TGTGCCAGCAGTTGCAGTGAAGCTTTCTTT.

The rearrangement links TRBV5-1 to TRBJ2-2; TRBD1 is a possible D gene (6 bases). The CDR3 consists of 15 residues. V shed 4 bases and J shed 0 bases, with 10 bases lying between them. Germline CDR1 is SGHRS and CDR2 is YFSETQ. The CDR3 DNA is TGCGCCAGCAGCAATGGACAGTCGAACACCGGGGAGCTGTTTTTT. Protein sequence: CASSNGQSNTGELFF.

The chain links TRBV15 to TRBJ1-2; possible D gene TRBD1, 6 bases. There are 16 residues in the CDR3. From germline, CDR1 is LNHNV and CDR2 YYDKDF (reference sequence). The V end was cut by 5 bases, the J end by 4 bases, with 20 bases between. The CDR3 sequence: CATSGGAGRKSYGYTF. The CDR3 bases are TGTGCCACCAGCGGGGGCGCTGGCAGGAAGTCCTATGGCTACACCTTC.

The V call is TRBV6-5, the J call TRBJ1-1, with D unclear. This CDR3 comprises 13 residues. Germline CDR1 MNHEY, CDR2 SVGAGI. The V and J ends lost 6 bases and 3 bases respectively, with 11 bases between them. CDR3 protein: CASSPRVYTEAFF. The CDR3 nucleotides are TGTGCCAGCAGCCCACGGGTGTACACTGAAGCTTTCTTT.

V is TRBV27 and J is TRBJ1-6; D call uncertain. Germline loops: CDR1 MNHEY, CDR2 SMNVEV (reference sequence). Trimming removed 7 bases at V and 6 bases at J, with 10 bases between. The CDR3 loop spans 13 amino acids. The CDR3 spells CASTKNSNSPLHF. As DNA, the CDR3 is TGTGCCAGCACGAAAAACAGTAATTCACCCCTCCACTTT.

In regard to this clone: At the DNA level, this CDR3 is encoded by other sequences in the same sample as well. V is TRBV3-1 (or the pseudogene TRBV3-2) and J is TRBJ1-5; D is unclear. This CDR3 region has 14 residues. Trimming took 2 bases from V and 0 from J, leaving 5 bases between them. In germline, CDR1 is LGHDT, CDR2 YNNKEL (reference sequence). The CDR3: CASSQTYSNQPQHF. In DNA, the CDR3 is TGTGCCAGCAGCCAAACATATAGCAATCAGCCCCAGCATTTT.

The chain is built from TRBV5-4 and TRBJ1-6; TRBD1 agrees at 9 bases. The CDR3 has 15 residues. Germline values: CDR1 SGHNT, CDR2 YYREEE (reference sequence). V gave up 3 bases and J gave up 10 bases; unmatched junction bases: 8. The CDR3 region is CASSSPGQGGSPLHF. DNA for the CDR3: TGTGCCAGCAGCTCGCCGGGACAGGGAGGATCACCCCTCCACTTT.

The V gene is TRBV2, the J gene TRBJ1-2; 7 nucleotides line up with TRBD1. CDR3 length: 14 amino acids. From germline, CDR1 is SNHLY and CDR2 FYNNEI. Unmatched junction bases numbered 7, after V lost 9 bases and J lost 0 bases. CDR3 nucleotide sequence: TGTGCCAGTAGGGGGCTGCTCTCTAACTATGGCTACACCTTC. Amino acids: CASRGLLSNYGYTF.

The chain couples TRBV29-1 to TRBJ1-2, with 9 positions matching TRBD1. Germline V gene sequence: CDR1 SQVTM, CDR2 ANQGSEA. This CDR3 has 12 residues. Losses at the gene ends were 5 bases for V and 6 bases for J; bases not matched to a gene: 4. CDR3 sequence (DNA): TGCAGCGTTCGACAGGGGGGCAATGGCTACACCTTC. This translates into CSVRQGGNGYTF.

The V and J genes are TRBV14 and TRBJ1-1, with D possibly being TRBD1 (5 bases). CDR1 is SGHDN and CDR2 is FVKESK in the germline V gene. This CDR3 region has 14 residues. Trimming took off 1 base at V and 1 base at J, with 7 bases between the two ends. CDR3 in amino acids: CASSQVGPNTEAFF. CDR3 DNA: TGTGCCAGCAGCCAAGTGGGGCCGAACACTGAAGCTTTCTTT.

The rearrangement links TRBV28 to TRBJ2-3, with 9 bases fitting TRBD2. Germline values: CDR1 MDHEN, CDR2 SYDVKM. The V gene end was trimmed by 7 bases and the J gene end by 5 bases; junction bases not matched to a gene: 4. The length of the CDR3 is 13 residues. The CDR3 DNA reads TGTGCCAGCACAAGCGGGGGGAGAGATACGCAGTATTTT. This sequence encodes CASTSGGRDTQYF.

This chain links TRBV7-9 with TRBJ2-7; weak D call: TRBD1 (8 bases). Trimming took off 6 bases at V and 3 bases at J, with 18 bases between the two ends. Germline values: CDR1 SEHNR, CDR2 FQNEAQ (reference sequence). The CDR3 consists of 15 residues. The CDR3 coding sequence is TGTGCCAGCAGTCGCCCACAGGGGGGGGTCTACGAGCAGTACTTC. Its protein product is CASSRPQGGVYEQYF. Complete variable domain (other parts from reference TRBV7-9 and TRBJ2-7): DTGVSQNPRHKITKRGQNVTFRCDPISEHNRLYWYRQTLGQGPEFLTYFQNEAQLEKSRLLSDRFSAERPKGSFSTLEIQRTEQGDSAMYLCASSRPQGGVYEQYFGPGTRLTVT.

The genes are TRBV4-2 and TRBJ1-5; 7 bases fit TRBD1. Germline CDR1 and CDR2: LGHNA and YNFKEQ. The trim removed 0 bases at V and 4 bases at J, leaving 9 bases unmatched. The CDR3 extends over 17 amino acids. The CDR3 here is CASSQDPGQRQNQPQHF. The CDR3 DNA is TGTGCCAGCAGCCAAGATCCGGGACAGAGGCAAAATCAGCCCCAGCATTTT.

The chain couples TRBV6-6 to TRBJ1-5; 8 nucleotides agree with TRBD1. After removal of 6 bases from V and 0 bases from J, the junction contained 7 bases not matched to a gene. Germline V gene data show CDR1 as MNHNY and CDR2 as SVGAGI (reference sequence). This CDR3 has 16 amino acids. CDR3: CASSRGGQDSNQPQHF. In nucleotides, the CDR3 is TGTGCCAGCAGCCGAGGGGGACAGGATAGCAATCAGCCCCAGCATTTT.

The chain has TRBV27 and TRBJ2-5; TRBD2 agrees at 9 bases. Germline CDR1 and CDR2: MNHEY and SMNVEV (reference sequence). This CDR3 has 14 amino acids. Trimming at V came to 6 bases and at J to 6 bases, leaving 8 bases not matched to a gene. In nucleotides, the CDR3 is TGTGCCAGCAGCAATATAGCGGGGGCTCAGACCCAGTACTTC. As protein: CASSNIAGAQTQYF.

The V call is TRBV7-9, the J call TRBJ2-7; TRBD2 agrees at 8 bases. Germline CDR1 reads SEHNR; CDR2 reads FQNEAQ (reference sequence). V shed 4 bases, J shed 2 bases, and the junction held 19 bases outside the gene matches. The CDR3 totals 19 residues. CDR3 in amino acids: CASSWDGGDPAGATYEQYF. Here the CDR3 DNA reads TGTGCCAGCAGCTGGGATGGTGGGGACCCAGCGGGGGCAACCTACGAGCAGTACTTC.

The CDR3 DNA reads TGCGCCACCCCCCCCAGGGAAAGGTGCAATCAGCCCCAGCATTTT. Its protein is CATPPRERCNQPQHF. This rearrangement joins TRBV23-1 to TRBJ1-5, with D possibly matching TRBD1 (5 bases). TRBV23-1 qualifies as an ORF whose function is uncertain. V was shortened by 10 bases and J by 2 bases, with 18 bases between the two germline ends. The CDR3 sequence is 15 residues long.

V gene TRBV20-1 combines with J gene TRBJ2-7; D might be TRBD1 (6 bases). The CDR3 consists of 15 residues. V dropped 3 bases and J dropped 4 bases, with 19 bases sitting between them. Germline CDR1 and CDR2: DFQATT and SNEGSKA (reference sequence). The CDR3 nucleotides read TGCAGTGCTAGTACCCCGAGGGGACAAACATACGAGCAGTACTTC. Translated: CSASTPRGQTYEQYF.

V usage is TRBV14 and J usage is TRBJ2-3; D perhaps matches TRBD2 (7 bases). Deletions cut 1 base from V and 4 bases from J, with 18 bases between. CDR1 is SGHDN, CDR2 FVKESK, per germline. The CDR3 contains 17 residues. The CDR3 DNA is TGTGCCAGCAGCCAAGCGGGATGGGGGGGCCTCTCAGATACGCAGTATTTT. This gives the protein CASSQAGWGGLSDTQYF.